The rows below give T cell receptor beta chains drawn from one sample of a study of cytomegalovirus exposure and HLA in healthy donors. Assay used: immunoSEQ multiplex PCR; TCRdb lists only in-frame clones, some missing. Of around 88,000 clones listed, nearly 80% were seen once; the top ten hold roughly 3.9%. Source material: PBMCs. These receptors were taken from a woman between 40 and 55 years old in good health and CMV-seropositive. Both conserved end residues are part of each CDR3. The D gene is left open where the match is weak. Only some rows state a clone size, as once, few, many or a class for expanded clones.

D,size,J,V,DNA,CDR3
TRBD1,-,TRBJ2-3,TRBV5-6,TGTGCCAGCAGCTTTCCTACAGGGGTAGTAGGCGGTACGCAGTATTTT,CASSFPTGVVGGTQYF
TRBD1,-,TRBJ1-1,TRBV28,TGTGCCAGCAGTTTCATAGGGGGCGCATCAAACACTGAAGCTTTCTTT,CASSFIGGASNTEAFF
-,-,TRBJ1-1,TRBV5-1,TGCGCCAGCAGCTTGGCCTTTCAGATGAACACTGAAGCTTTCTTT,CASSLAFQMNTEAFF
TRBD2,-,TRBJ2-3,TRBV4-1,TGCGCCAGCAGCCAAGATCGGGGGGGTAGCACAGATACGCAGTATTTT,CASSQDRGGSTDTQYF
TRBD1,-,TRBJ2-1,TRBV5-1,TGCGCCAGCAGCGGCACCGGGACAGGGCACAATGAGCAGTTCTTC,CASSGTGTGHNEQFF
TRBD2,-,TRBJ2-7,TRBV2,TGTGCCAGCAGTTTCCTCGTTGGGGGGGGGAACTCCTACGAGCAGTACTTC,CASSFLVGGGNSYEQYF
TRBD1,-,TRBJ1-5,TRBV5-6,TGTGCCAGCAGCTCGACAGGGAATCAGCCCCAGCATTTT,CASSSTGNQPQHF
-,-,TRBJ1-6,TRBV6-1,TGTGCCAGCAGTCCGGGGGGGTATTCACCCCTCCACTTT,CASSPGGYSPLHF
-,-,TRBJ2-1,TRBV11-3,TGTGCCAGCAGCCTCCTAGGGCTAGCGACCCCATACAATGAGCAGTTCTTC,CASSLLGLATPYNEQFF
TRBD1,-,TRBJ1-1,TRBV7-9,TGTGCCAGCAGCTTAGGCGGAGGGGGCAGGGTAGCTTTCTTT,CASSLGGGGRVAFF
-,-,TRBJ1-2,TRBV4-2,TGTGCCAGCAGCCGAGTCCGGGTCTACTATGGCTACACCTTC,CASSRVRVYYGYTF
-,-,TRBJ2-3,TRBV10-3,TGTGCCATCAGTGGACAGCGGGGCACAGATACGCAGTATTTT,CAISGQRGTDTQYF
-,few,TRBJ2-5,TRBV28,TGTGCCAGCAGAGGAGGGCAAGAGACCCAGTACTTC,CASRGGQETQYF
-,-,TRBJ1-1,TRBV11-3,TGTGCCAGCAGCTCCCCGAGGAGGGCCTCTGAAGCTTTCTTT,CASSSPRRASEAFF
TRBD2,-,TRBJ2-2,TRBV2,TGTGCCAGCAGGGTCCCACGGGGACTAGCGGGAGTAAACACCGGGGAGCTGTTTTTT,CASRVPRGLAGVNTGELFF
-,few,TRBJ2-6,TRBV19,TGTGCCAGTAGTATTTTTTCGGGGTCTGGGGCCAACGTCCTGACTTTC,CASSIFSGSGANVLTF
-,-,TRBJ1-1,TRBV5-1,TGCGCCAGCAGCTTCCGGGTCGAGACTGAAGCTTTCTTT,CASSFRVETEAFF
-,-,TRBJ2-5,TRBV20-1,TGCAGTGCTAGAGATCGGGGGACCCAGTACTTC,CSARDRGTQYF
TRBD1,-,TRBJ1-2,TRBV2,TGTGCCAGCAAGGTACAGGGGGGGAACTATGGCTACACCTTC,CASKVQGGNYGYTF
TRBD1,-,TRBJ1-1,TRBV5-6,TGTGCCAGCAGCTCGGACAGGGTGAACACTGAAGCTTTCTTT,CASSSDRVNTEAFF
-,-,TRBJ2-7,TRBV28,TGTGCCAGCAGTTTGTCACAGGGCGCCCGCGAGCAGTACTTC,CASSLSQGAREQYF
-,-,TRBJ2-3,TRBV25-1,TGTGCCAGCCAGACTAGACACACAGATACGCAGTATTTT,CASQTRHTDTQYF
TRBD1,-,TRBJ2-6,TRBV7-9,TGTGCCAGCAGCAGGGACAGCTACCCCTCTGGGGCCAACGTCCTGACTTTC,CASSRDSYPSGANVLTF
-,few,TRBJ1-4,TRBV28,TGTGCCAGCAGTTTTCGGGGGGCCCTTAATGAAAAACTGTTTTTT,CASSFRGALNEKLFF
-,once,TRBJ2-1,TRBV15,TGTGCCACCAGCAGTATTTACAATGAGCAGTTCTTC,CATSSIYNEQFF
-,-,TRBJ1-2,TRBV19,TGTGCCAGTAGTATACAAGCAGGGCCCTATGGCTACACCTTC,CASSIQAGPYGYTF
TRBD2,-,TRBJ2-3,TRBV6-1,TGTGCCAGCAGTGTAACGGGAGCGGGGACAGATACGCAGTATTTT,CASSVTGAGTDTQYF
-,-,TRBJ2-7,TRBV27,TGTGCCAGCAGTTTATCGGTTCCAGGGATGCGTGAGCAGTACTTC,CASSLSVPGMREQYF
TRBD2,-,TRBJ2-3,TRBV18,TGTGCCAGCTCACCCAGAAGTAGCGGGAGTGGGCGAGATACGCAGTATTTT,CASSPRSSGSGRDTQYF
-,-,TRBJ2-7,TRBV7-2,TGTGCCAGCAGCTTACAAGAGGGCTACTCCTACGAGCAGTACTTC,CASSLQEGYSYEQYF
-,-,TRBJ1-4,TRBV10-1,TGCGCCAGCAGTAGCGGTCCTCAGGAAAAACTGTTTTTT,CASSSGPQEKLFF
-,few,TRBJ1-5,TRBV10-3,TGTGCCGCAGGGTCTAGCAATCAGCCCCAGCATTTT,CAAGSSNQPQHF
-,few,TRBJ1-3,TRBV6-5,TGTGCCAGCACGGGCTCTGGAAACACCATATATTTT,CASTGSGNTIYF
-,few,TRBJ1-4,TRBV2,TGTGCCAGCAGCTCACTGATGGGGAGTGAAAAACTGTTTTTT,CASSSLMGSEKLFF
-,-,TRBJ1-1,TRBV29-1,TGCAGCGTTGAAGGCCATAGGGGGAACGCTGAAGCTTTCTTT,CSVEGHRGNAEAFF
-,-,TRBJ2-7,TRBV9,TGTGCCAGCAGCGTAGAGGGGGACGTTGTGGACGAGCAGTACTTC,CASSVEGDVVDEQYF
TRBD2,-,TRBJ2-7,TRBV4-2,TGTGCCAGCAGCCAAGAAGGTTCCGGACTAGCCGGCTCCTACGAGCAGTACTTC,CASSQEGSGLAGSYEQYF
TRBD1,-,TRBJ1-1,TRBV18,TGTGCCAGCTCAAATGGACAGGGAGGAGTGGGCACTGAAGCTTTCTTT,CASSNGQGGVGTEAFF
TRBD2,-,TRBJ2-2,TRBV9,TGTGCCAGCAGCGTCGGGACTAGCGGGAACACCGGGGAGCTATTTTTT,CASSVGTSGNTGELFF